These T cell receptor beta chains were read from a single sample in a study of CD8+CD57+ T cells in acquired aplastic anemia. From the reads, TCRdb called clonotypes with MiXCR, one entry per CDR3 protein. The sample yields roughly 250,000 distinct CDR3 sequences, approximately 80% seen once. Specimen: sorted CD4+, CD8+, or CD8+CD57+ T cells (not recorded which) from PBMCs. All receptors derive from a human donor with aplastic anemia. The CDR3 runs from the conserved cysteine through the conserved F or W. D genes are given only for firm matches. Clone size, where shown, is once, few, many, or a class for clones that have expanded.

size	V	D	J	DNA	CDR3
.	TRBV5-1	.	TRBJ1-1	TGCGCCAGCAGCCTCCAGCCAGATACGCACACTGAAGCTTTCTTT	CASSLQPDTHTEAFF
.	TRBV2	TRBD2	TRBJ2-5	TGTGCCAGCAGCGGGGCCGGGGGGGCGAACACTAAAGAGTTCTTT	CASSGAGGANTKEFF
.	TRBV11-1	TRBD1	TRBJ2-3	TGTGCCAGCAGCCCCGGGACAGGGAATCACACAGCTACGCAGTGTTTT	CASSPGTGNHTATQCF
few	TRBV7-6	TRBD2	TRBJ2-1	TGTGCCAGCAGCTCAGCCGGGACTAGCGAGACCTACAATGAGCAGTTCTTC	CASSSAGTSETYNEQFF
.	TRBV9	.	TRBJ1-1	TGTGCCAGCAGCGGCCCCTCAGACACTGAGTATTTTTTT	CASSGPSDTEYFF
.	TRBV19	.	TRBJ2-3	TGTGCCAGTAGCTTAGAGGGAGGTCCGAATACAGAGTACTTT	CASSLEGGPNTEYF
.	TRBV9	.	TRBJ2-3	TGTGCCAGCAGCCTCTGGAGCGGTGGGGCCAACGTCCATTTT	CASSLWSGGANVHF
.	TRBV7-3	TRBD1	TRBJ2-3	TGTGCCAGCAGCCTGACAGGGGGCTCAGCGGAAGCTTTC	CASSLTGGSAEAF
once	TRBV9	.	TRBJ2-7	TGTGCCAGCAGCGTGGCAGGTTCTGCCTCCGAGCAGTACTTC	CASSVAGSASEQYF
few	TRBV25-1	.	TRBJ1-2	TGTGCCAGCAGGAACTATTATGGCTACACCTTC	CASRNYYGYTF
.	TRBV2	TRBD1	TRBJ1-2	TGTGCCAGCAGAGATAGGACAGGGGCCCACTATGGCTACACCTTC	CASRDRTGAHYGYTF
few	TRBV2	TRBD1	TRBJ2-3	TGTGCCAGCAGGTTATGGGGACAGGGCAGCACAGATACGCAGTATTTT	CASRLWGQGSTDTQYF
.	TRBV20-1	.	TRBJ2-7	TGCAGTGCTACCCCCGGTGAGACTGAAGACGAGCAGTACTTC	CSATPGETEDEQYF
many	TRBV11-3	.	TRBJ1-2	TGTGCCAGCAGCTTAGATCTGACAGGTGGCTACACCTTC	CASSLDLTGGYTF
.	TRBV7-8	TRBD1	TRBJ2-3	TGTGCCAGCAGCTTGACAGGGGGCGCCGACTATGGCAATACGCAGTATTTT	CASSLTGGADYGNTQYF
.	TRBV7-2	.	TRBJ2-1	TGTGCCAGCAGCCAAGTCGGAGGGGAGCAGTTCTTC	CASSQVGGEQFF
.	TRBV20-1	.	TRBJ2-3	TGCAGTCCCTCGGGGGGCCTTAGCACAGATACGCAGTATTTT	CSPSGGLSTDTQYF
.	TRBV9	.	TRBJ1-2	TGTGCCAGCAGCGGTGAAGCGGGGAACACCGGGGAGCGCTACACCTTC	CASSGEAGNTGERYTF